These 9 T cell receptor beta chains were sequenced from one sample in a study of cytomegalovirus exposure and HLA in healthy donors. PCR used 60 Vbeta primers and 13 Jbeta primers. Profiled with immunoSEQ multiplex PCR; TCRdb holds only in-frame clones, not every one. The repertoire holds about 200,000 clones, with almost 85% as singletons. Source material: PBMCs. These receptor sequences come from a woman aged 45-65 years in good health and CMV-seronegative.

This chain uses TRBV18 with TRBJ2-7; 8 bases match TRBD1. Germline lookup yields CDR1 KGHSH and CDR2 LQKENI. Losses at the gene ends were 3 bases for V and 2 bases for J; bases not matched to a gene: 6. The CDR3 loop spans 15 amino acids. CDR3 region: CASSPRTGPTYEQYF. DNA of the CDR3: TGTGCCAGCTCACCGCGGACAGGGCCCACCTACGAGCAGTACTTC.

The V call is TRBV10-3, the J call TRBJ1-2; TRBD1 agrees at 7 bases. The CDR3 length is 14 residues. V trimming: 8 bases; J trimming: 0 bases; junction bases outside the gene matches: 6. The V gene's germline CDR1 is ENHRY and CDR2 SYGVKD. The CDR3 is CAIQGGTSNYGYTF. CDR3 in DNA: TGTGCCATCCAGGGGGGAACCTCTAACTATGGCTACACCTTC.

The CDR3 DNA follows: TGTGCCAGCAGATCCCCACCGGGAGGGTTTGGGGATACGCAGTATTTT. This translates into CASRSPPGGFGDTQYF. The V and J genes are TRBV28 and TRBJ2-3; 8 nucleotides agree with TRBD2. Unmatched junction bases numbered 14, after V lost 6 bases and J lost 6 bases. The CDR3 runs to 16 residues. In germline, CDR1 is MDHEN, CDR2 SYDVKM.

V is TRBV5-1 and J is TRBJ2-2; weak D call: TRBD2 (5 bases). This CDR3 contains 14 residues. V was trimmed by 5 bases and J by 0 bases, leaving 8 bases between them. The germline gives CDR1 SGHRS, CDR2 YFSETQ. CDR3 loop: CASRDYTNTGELFF. DNA of the CDR3: TGCGCCAGCAGAGACTACACGAACACCGGGGAGCTGTTTTTT.

The V call is TRBV7-2, the J call TRBJ1-2; no clear D. The CDR3 runs to 14 residues. V lost 4 bases to trimming and J lost 0 bases, with 9 bases between them. Germline V gene sequence: CDR1 SGHTA, CDR2 FQGNSA. CDR3 in DNA: TGTGCCAGCAGCTCAGTACGTACTAACTATGGCTACACCTTC. It is translated as CASSSVRTNYGYTF.

This chain links TRBV6-6 with TRBJ1-5, with D possibly being TRBD1 (6 bases). V lost 8 bases to trimming and J lost 0 bases, with 14 bases between them. The CDR3 is 15 amino acids. Germline lookup yields CDR1 MNHNY and CDR2 SVGAGI (reference sequence). Here the CDR3 DNA reads TGTGCCAGCCTACAGGGTGGGGCTAGCAATCAGCCCCAGCATTTT. Its protein product is CASLQGGASNQPQHF.

The CDR3 coding sequence is TGTGCCAGTAGTATCGGCCTAGCCGTCACGGGGGAGCAGTACTTC. Amino acids: CASSIGLAVTGEQYF. This chain connects TRBV19 to TRBJ2-7, with a tentative D call TRBD2 (5 bases). Germline V gene data show CDR1 as LNHDA and CDR2 as SQIVND (reference sequence). This CDR3 comprises 15 residues. Between the trimmed V and J ends, which lost 3 bases and 7 bases, there was a span of 19 bases.

This clone was counted a few times. V gene TRBV5-4 combines with J gene TRBJ2-2; D gene ambiguous. This CDR3 has 12 residues. Germline CDR1 is SGHNT and CDR2 is YYREEE (reference sequence). The V gene lost 4 bases and the J gene lost 8 bases, with 9 bases spanning the gap. CDR3 residues: CASSPHSGELFF. For the CDR3, the DNA is TGTGCCAGCAGCCCGCACTCTGGGGAGCTGTTTTTT.

The genes are TRBV28 and TRBJ2-7; 8 nucleotides agree with TRBD2. Germline V gene sequence: CDR1 MDHEN, CDR2 SYDVKM. The CDR3 extends over 14 amino acids. The J segment lost 7 bases and the V segment lost 3 bases, leaving 8 bases of the junction unmatched. As DNA, the CDR3 is TGTGCCAGCAGTTTCGCGGGAGGCCCAGGGGAGCAGTACTTC. It codes for CASSFAGGPGEQYF. Full variable domain (rest looked up from reference TRBV28 and TRBJ2-7): DVKVTQSSRYLVKRTGEKVFLECVQDMDHENMFWYRQDPGLGLRLIYFSYDVKMKEKGDIPEGYSVSREKKERFSLILESASTNQTSMYLCASSFAGGPGEQYFGPGTRLTVT.